This T cell receptor (beta chain) was recovered during a study of CD8+ T cells in alopecia areata. Reverse transcribed after extraction, RNA yielded cDNA as the sequencing template. TCRdb keeps only in-frame clones here, not all; method: immunoSEQ multiplex PCR. The sample records 120,000 to 150,000 clones, 65% to 90% being singletons. Treatment of the sample: oral pan-JAK inhibitor, 5-10 mg twice daily. CDR3 size: 16 residues. V shed 4 bases, J shed 6 bases, and the junction held 13 bases outside the gene matches. Germline CDR1 is LNHNV and CDR2 is YYDKDF (reference sequence). This material consisted of CD8+ T cells sorted from blood, taken at week 4, from a patient treated with tofacitinib. The chain recombines TRBV15 with TRBJ2-7, with 9 bases identical to TRBD1. The sequence derives from a human donor with alopecia areata. The DNA of the CDR3 is TGTGCCACCAGCATTGCGCGGACAGGGGAAGGTACCGAGCAGTACTTC. This encodes CATSIARTGEGTEQYF.